Here is one T cell receptor beta chain with its context. Its antigen remains unidentified. V was cut back by 0 bases and J by 5 bases, leaving a gap of 14 bases between them. CDR1 GTSNPN and CDR2 SVGIG are derived from the germline V gene (reference sequence). Spanning cysteine to phenylalanine, the CDR3 consists of 14 amino acids. Left in the record is the CDR3 DNA by itself, 42 bases read in frame from the first base. This sample stems from a study of cytomegalovirus exposure and HLA in healthy donors (dated by TCRdb to about 2017). Concerning the study at large: An earlier analysis of 587 of the donors reported approximately 280 Gb of sequence data and approximately 120 million unique TCR beta sequences obtained from some 200 million T cells. In addition to the first cohort of roughly 700 subjects, a separate validation cohort of approximately 110 different subjects was used. Rather than drawing on any new phenotypic data, the later analysis identified candidate immune exposures from TCR beta sequences and the way those sequences occurred across donors. Donor age, sex, ethnicity and CMV serostatus were collected together with the repertoire data. A later genetic analysis took genome-wide SNP genotypes for about 55% of the 666 donors and used that subset as a discovery cohort. Using immunosequencing, the study profiled T cell repertoires from 640 or so subjects and related those repertoires to cytomegalovirus serostatus. Of the roughly 400 genotyped donors, roughly 80% fell in the genetic ancestry cluster associated with self-reported Caucasian donors. In an earlier analysis of 550 to 700 of the donors, high-throughput TCR beta sequencing was used to judge whether each TCR beta V gene segment behaved as functional or pseudogenic. Among about 360 genotyped donors of the cohort, an average of 235,054 unique TCR beta nucleotide sequences were sequenced per donor, approximately 20% of them non-productive. A later analysis re-examined previously published TCR beta repertoires from more than 650 donors and added high-resolution HLA genotyping to investigate patterns of TCR occurrence. An early release that covered around 590 HLA-typed donors contained approximately 300 gigabases of sequencing data and tens of millions of unique TCR sequences. About 5 DR-DQ haplotypes were handled as single units for association and clustering, since linkage in the cohort was strong. The study was designed to test whether signatures of past pathogen exposure could be identified by cataloging public T cell receptors. Typing coverage varied by locus: roughly 620-630 donors for A, B, C, DRB1 and DQB1; approximately 500 for DQA1; over 600 for DPA1; around 490 for DPB1. To predict cytomegalovirus infection status, the study combined high-throughput TCR immunosequencing, statistical association of individual TCRs with disease status, and machine learning. HLA typing included class I and class II loci at four-digit resolution. All discovery cohort repertoires had been generated on a single sequencing platform.

The investigation overall reported the following: Because counts were too low, seventeen rarely observed V segments, including chromosome 9 orphons, were left out of the earlier analysis of 587 of the donors. Specific HLA alleles were associated with more than 15,000 TCR beta sequences at a false discovery rate of 0.05 in a later analysis. Linkage disequilibrium might explain the correlated functional status among segregating V segments, but an unknown experimental factor could not be excluded. Cytomegalovirus status was reported to be diagnosed by the classifier with high specificity and sensitivity in both the original and validation cohorts. An association between a missense DCLRE1C variant and V-gene and J-gene trimming of TCR beta chains was found in a later genetic analysis and replicated in an independent cohort. Most TCR sequences were seen in very few donors, while some public TCRs were found in many individuals. A later analysis reported that several top co-occurrence clusters appeared linked to parvovirus B19, influenza, CMV and Epstein-Barr virus. In vitro tests confirmed that a few of the cytomegalovirus-associated TCR beta chains recognize cytomegalovirus antigens. Because some donors lacked HLA typing at each locus, the association tests relied only on the typed subset. In an earlier analysis of some 640 of the donors, most TCR beta V segments were observed in productive rearrangements about 87% or about 30% of the time, broadly matching IMGT annotations. Only TCR beta chains were sequenced in this cohort, and the absence of alpha or paired-chain data limited detectable features. A further reported finding was that TCR beta sequences accurately predicted the HLA-A and HLA-B alleles for most subjects in the first cohort. In a later analysis, HLA-associated TCR beta chains were found to be more clonally expanded and to have lower generation probabilities than equally common non-associated chains. Most CMV-associated TCR beta chains appeared to be HLA-restricted in a later analysis, and the HLA associations seemed to be driven largely by CMV exposure. For the cohort, immune exposure information was limited to CMV serostatus. Some IMGT-functional V segments, including TRBV6-2 and TRBV6-3, could not be distinguished by the 87-base-pair reads and were therefore excluded. A cluster of highly shared sequence variants was judged likely to be a technical artifact of the sequencing pipeline. According to a later analysis, TCR association rates differed among HLA loci, with DRB1 alleles showing the most associated TCRs and HLA-C alleles showing the fewest. The authors suggested that the approach could potentially be extended to other disease states and immunological phenotypes. In a later genetic analysis, fewer N-insertions in productive TCRs were reported among donors in an Asian-associated ancestry cluster than the roughly 710-donor mean. Roughly uniform sequencing depth across donors was assumed in presence/absence analyses, although this assumption may not hold. Assigning TCR associations to individual alleles was difficult when HLA alleles, especially DR and DQ, strongly co-occurred. The study gave a list of about 150 TCR beta chains associated with cytomegalovirus.

Receptor amplification or capture employed the immunoSEQ multiplex PCR assay. For the multiplex PCR, a mixture combining 60 forward primers for TCR Vbeta segments and 13 reverse primers for TCR Jbeta segments was used. A multiplex PCR assay on genomic DNA amplified the CDR3 region of rearranged TCR beta genes. Amplified TCR beta libraries were sequenced as 87-base-pair reads on the Illumina HiSeq System. In the authors' own workflow: In a later analysis, some 80 million unique TCR beta chains were counted across the 650 to 700 repertoires, and roughly 9.9 million of these chains were shared by at least two donors. To remove PCR and sequencing errors, raw reads were error-corrected and collapsed into unique sequences using a nearest-neighbor algorithm that merged closely related sequences. V, D and J gene segments were assigned by aligning CDR3 sequences to IMGT reference sequences. For a sequence to be retained, at least a six-nucleotide match to both a V gene segment and a J gene segment was required. A rearrangement was called productive if the CDR3 had no stop codons and remained in frame with V and J, and every other rearrangement was called non-productive. Following IMGT convention, CDR3 was defined as the stretch from the second conserved V-encoded cysteine up to the conserved J-encoded phenylalanine. In an earlier analysis of around 600 of the donors, sequences lacking an unambiguous match to a single V gene segment were excluded. An earlier analysis of 587 of the donors classified V segments as functional when productive rearrangements were above 56.7% and as segregating when the standard deviation between donors was above 5%. A statistical classification framework was built to diagnose cytomegalovirus status from the catalog of TCR beta chain sequences. V and J gene assignment, in a later analysis, came from comparing TCR nucleotide sequences with IMGT/GENE-DB human TR gene sequences. In a later analysis, CDR3 sequences and most-parsimonious VDJ recombination scenarios were assigned using the TCRdist pipeline. In a later analysis, each TCR beta chain was defined by its CDR3 amino acid sequence together with its V-gene family, and reads lacking a unique V-gene family were excluded. A later analysis removed over 500 highly shared, low-generation-probability nucleotide sequences to deal with suspected cross-contamination and a sequencing artifact. In a later analysis, a clonal expansion index for each public chain was calculated from normalized within-repertoire ranks of inferred template counts. In a later analysis, generation probabilities were computed with a VDJ recombination model fitted to out-of-frame rearrangements, and the resulting probabilities were checked against IGoR. A later analysis scored TCR-TCR, TCR-HLA and TCR-CMV co-occurrence with hypergeometric tests, applying a repertoire-size bias correction to TCR pairs. A later analysis estimated false discovery rates by permuting HLA or CMV assignments 20 times. In a later analysis, co-occurring TCRs were grouped using DBSCAN, and TCRdist sequence similarity was added for clustering within HLA-allele-positive subsets. For co-occurrence clustering, repertoires with fewer than 30,000 or more than 120,000 public chains were excluded, along with roughly 5 repertoires with anomalous nucleotide sharing. TCRdb re-hosts the immuneACCESS table, in-frame sequences only. Its copies lack some clones; in the studies checked, an unresolved V gene accounts for under half of them, and the cause for the rest is not known. The D gene and trimming were derived from the DNA, and the V and J assignments and clone size from that table. This sample's table lists 100,000 to 150,000 clones. The ten biggest clones cover 1.5% to 2% of the sample.

In total, roughly 670 healthy bone marrow donors made up the cohort. Cohort members were all nominally healthy when sampled, although unrecorded immune exposures were likely present. The donor tested CMV seropositive, placing the donor among the roughly 300 seropositive members of the cohort. Every donor gave a peripheral blood sample, and the peripheral blood mononuclear cells from that sample were used for TCR beta sequencing. The Qiagen DNeasy Blood Extraction Kit was used to extract genomic DNA from the blood cell samples. Sequencing was carried out using PBMCs. This TCR was recovered from a woman aged 40 to 50 in good health and CMV-seropositive. This sequence uses TRBV30 and TRBJ2-7; TRBD2 might be the D gene, on 6 matching bases. The sequenced DNA is TGTGCCTGGAGTGTTGGCGGGAATTACGACGAGCAGTACTTC. Its translation is CAWSVGGNYDEQYF.